This record concerns one T cell receptor (beta chain) sequence. Its antigen remains unidentified. The V gene end was trimmed by 6 bases and the J gene end by 5 bases; junction bases not matched to a gene: 12. The CDR3 covers 17 residues. Germline CDR1 MDHEN, CDR2 SYDVKM. These data are taken from a study of lymphopenia after photon versus proton radiotherapy. The assay was immunoSEQ multiplex PCR, and TCRdb's table has in-frame clones only and misses some. Of tens of thousands of clones in the sample, roughly 90% were seen once. Study findings and constraints: Only patients who died were analyzed for survival; proton advantage is unproven.

Sequencing used peripheral blood, obtained from a patient treated with proton-based radiotherapy. The chain is built from TRBV28 and TRBJ2-1; TRBD2 matches at 11 bases. The receptor was isolated from a man older than 75 with esophageal cancer. The CDR3, as DNA: TGTGCCAGCAGACGTACTAGCGGGAGACCCACCCACAATGAGCAGTTCTTC. Translated, it gives CASRRTSGRPTHNEQFF.